Listed below are T cell receptor beta chains from one sample, sequenced in a study of blood T cell repertoires in COVID-19. Here immunoSEQ multiplex PCR was the method, and the copy in TCRdb shows in-frame clones only, minus some. The data hold around 260,000 clones, with more than 85% observed a single time. Sequenced material: peripheral blood. The receptors were sampled from a person aged 18-29 years with COVID-19, enrolled during active disease. Each CDR3 is given with its conserved first and last residue. A D gene is named only where the DNA matches it firmly. Size tells how often a clone was seen (once, few, many) or the class of an expanded clone, and some rows leave it out.

>NA|TRBV19|NA|TRBJ2-7
CASSIAGGFSYEQYF
TGTGCCAGTAGTATAGCGGGGGGCTTCTCCTACGAGCAGTACTTC
>TRBD1|TRBV25-1|few|TRBJ2-7
CASSAPGQGSYEQYF
TGTGCCAGCTCAGCCCCGGGACAGGGTTCCTACGAGCAGTACTTC
>NA|TRBV9|once|TRBJ1-1
CASSVGGSVNTEAFF
TGTGCCAGCAGCGTAGGTGGCAGCGTGAACACTGAAGCTTTCTTT
>NA|TRBV2|NA|TRBJ1-1
CASRETDEAFF
TGTGCCAGCAGGGAGACGGATGAAGCTTTCTTT
>NA|TRBV29-1|NA|TRBJ2-5
CSVETGETQYF
TGCAGCGTTGAAACAGGGGAGACCCAGTACTTC
>TRBD1|TRBV5-1|NA|TRBJ1-3
CASSMGQVASTIYF
TGCGCCAGCAGCATGGGACAGGTGGCGAGCACCATATATTTT
>NA|TRBV2|NA|TRBJ2-7
CASSEQASYEQYF
TGTGCCAGCAGTGAGCAGGCATCGTACGAGCAGTACTTC
>NA|TRBV27|few|TRBJ2-1
CASSFMTDSQEFF
TGTGCCAGCAGTTTCATGACCGACAGCCAGGAGTTCTTC
>TRBD2|TRBV28|NA|TRBJ2-1
CASINGRVTYNEQFF
TGTGCCAGCATCAACGGGAGGGTGACCTACAATGAGCAGTTCTTC
>TRBD1|TRBV6-5|NA|TRBJ2-5
CASSAPGQVTETQYF
TGTGCCAGCAGCGCCCCGGGACAGGTCACAGAGACCCAGTACTTC
>NA|TRBV7-2|NA|TRBJ2-6
CASSRQGTGANVLTF
TGTGCCAGCAGCCGCCAGGGTACCGGGGCCAACGTCCTGACTTTC
>NA|TRBV6-5|NA|TRBJ1-6
CATKGGIDSPLHF
TGTGCCACAAAAGGGGGAATTGATTCACCCCTCCACTTT
>NA|TRBV12-5|NA|TRBJ1-3
CASGNGSGNTIYF
TGTGCTAGTGGCAACGGCTCTGGAAACACCATATATTTT
>NA|TRBV5-1|NA|TRBJ1-1
CASGRGGVEAFF
TGCGCCAGCGGGCGCGGGGGGGTTGAAGCTTTCTTT
>NA|TRBV7-2|NA|TRBJ2-7
CASSLAQGYEQYF
TGTGCCAGCAGCTTAGCGCAGGGGTACGAGCAGTACTTC
>NA|TRBV5-4|NA|TRBJ2-1
CASSFSGSVGDEQFF
TGTGCCAGCAGCTTTTCCGGGAGCGTAGGGGATGAGCAGTTCTTC
>NA|TRBV27|NA|TRBJ2-3
CASSRGGLAQYF
TGTGCCAGCAGTCGGGGAGGACTTGCGCAGTATTTT
>TRBD1|TRBV5-1|NA|TRBJ2-7
CASTPGGQGRYEQYF
TGCGCCAGCACGCCGGGGGGACAGGGTCGCTACGAGCAGTACTTC
>TRBD1|TRBV9|NA|TRBJ1-5
CASSVGGTVNQPQHF
TGTGCCAGCAGCGTAGGGGGGACAGTCAATCAGCCCCAGCATTTT
>TRBD2|TRBV14|NA|TRBJ2-2
CASSPEGLAGVGELFF
TGTGCCAGCAGCCCAGAGGGACTAGCGGGAGTCGGGGAGCTGTTTTTT
>NA|TRBV5-1|NA|TRBJ1-1
CASSSYPTENTEAFF
TGCGCCAGCAGCTCGTACCCGACAGAGAACACTGAAGCTTTCTTT
>NA|TRBV11-2|NA|TRBJ2-1
CASSLRDFSYNEQFF
TGTGCCAGCAGCCTCCGGGACTTCTCCTACAATGAGCAGTTCTTC
>NA|TRBV19|NA|TRBJ2-3
CASSMNWERADTQYF
TGTGCCAGTAGTATGAATTGGGAGAGGGCAGATACGCAGTATTTT
>TRBD2|TRBV4-1|NA|TRBJ2-7
CASSQERLAGVGEQYF
TGCGCCAGCAGCCAAGAAAGACTAGCGGGAGTGGGGGAGCAGTACTTC
>NA|TRBV29-1|NA|TRBJ1-2
CSVFIGEAGMGYTF
TGCAGCGTCTTCATCGGGGAGGCTGGCATGGGCTACACCTTC
>TRBD2|TRBV20-1|NA|TRBJ2-7
CSASESSGPYEQYF
TGCAGTGCTAGTGAATCTAGCGGACCCTACGAGCAGTACTTC
>NA|TRBV29-1|NA|TRBJ1-2
CSVDYIGREDGYTF
TGCAGCGTTGATTATATCGGCAGGGAGGATGGCTACACCTTC
>TRBD1|TRBV3-1/TRBV3-2|few|TRBJ1-2
CASSRGTDYGYTF
TGTGCCAGCAGCCGCGGGACAGACTATGGCTACACCTTC
>TRBD2|TRBV3-1/TRBV3-2|NA|TRBJ2-5
CASSTRTSGSLRFQETQYF
TGTGCCAGCAGCACCAGGACTAGCGGGAGTCTTAGGTTTCAAGAGACCCAGTACTTC
>NA|TRBV6-2/TRBV6-3|NA|TRBJ1-3
CASSSPTVSGNTIYF
TGTGCCAGCAGTTCCCCGACAGTCTCTGGAAACACCATATATTTT
>TRBD2|TRBV6-1|NA|TRBJ2-1
CASSDFLAAYNEQFF
TGTGCCAGCAGTGATTTCCTAGCGGCTTACAATGAGCAGTTCTTC
>NA|TRBV9|NA|TRBJ1-2
CASSPLGANYGYTF
TGTGCCAGCAGCCCCCTAGGGGCTAACTATGGCTACACCTTC
>TRBD2|TRBV9|NA|TRBJ2-1
CASSVGLAGGNEQFF
TGTGCCAGCAGCGTAGGACTAGCGGGAGGGAATGAGCAGTTCTTC
>TRBD1|TRBV5-1|NA|TRBJ2-5
CASSLGQGAKETQYF
TGCGCCAGCAGCTTGGGGCAGGGGGCAAAAGAGACCCAGTACTTC
>TRBD1|TRBV3-1/TRBV3-2|NA|TRBJ1-2
CASSGQAANYGYTF
TGTGCCAGCAGTGGACAGGCAGCTAACTATGGCTACACCTTC
>NA|TRBV11-2|once|TRBJ1-5
CASSHGRLQPQHF
TGTGCCAGCAGCCACGGGAGGCTTCAGCCCCAGCATTTT
>TRBD1|TRBV6-2/TRBV6-3|few|TRBJ1-1
CASSYSPGGGPEAFF
TGTGCCAGCAGTTACTCTCCAGGAGGGGGCCCTGAAGCTTTCTTT
>TRBD1|TRBV4-1|NA|TRBJ1-1
CASSQVPGGYTEAFF
TGCGCCAGCAGCCAAGTCCCAGGGGGATACACTGAAGCTTTCTTT
>NA|TRBV10-3|NA|TRBJ1-1
CAITQRVNTEAFF
TGTGCCATCACTCAGCGTGTGAACACTGAAGCTTTCTTT
>NA|TRBV5-5|NA|TRBJ2-5
CASSPTGMDQETQYF
TGTGCCAGCAGCCCGACGGGAATGGACCAAGAGACCCAGTACTTC
>NA|TRBV28|NA|TRBJ1-5
CASRLNSVNQPQHF
TGTGCCAGCAGGCTAAACAGTGTAAATCAGCCCCAGCATTTT